A single sample is the source of the 13 T cell receptor beta chains below, sequenced in a study of HIV-infected patients and healthy controls (dated by TCRdb to 2013 to 2014). After antiretroviral therapy began, follow-up blood was collected from HIV-infected patients roughly three months, about 14 weeks, later. Since whole blood was used without any cell fractionation, the repertoire reflected all peripheral T cells in unsorted form. Libraries were constructed by 5' RACE. This sample was sequenced with an Illumina MiSeq. SuperScript III was used to reverse transcribe 500 ng RNA with primers targeting the alpha and beta constant regions. Separate alpha and beta chain libraries were generated by chain-specific third strand synthesis with multiplexing indices. TCRdb passed the public sequencing reads through fastp at Q25 and MiXCR, retaining productive beta sequences. Every entry covers one CDR3 protein and lists the most common genes and DNA from its rows. The sample data list about 8,000 distinct CDR3 sequences, and 5.5% to 8.5% of these were observed just once. The ten top clones hold just over 20% of the sample.

The sequencing here drew on blood, taken during antiretroviral therapy. Receptors originate from an adult with HIV infection.

There are many counts of this clonotype. As an off-target read in a library built for alpha chains, this beta chain has a frequency of little significance. This chain uses TRBV28 with TRBJ2-7; D unclear. CDR3 size: 12 residues. Trimming left V 7 bases short and J 2 bases short, with 9 bases between. Per the germline V gene, CDR1 is MDHEN and CDR2 is SYDVKM. The CDR3: CASTSWAYEQYF. The DNA of the CDR3 is TGTGCCAGCACCTCGTGGGCCTACGAGCAGTACTTC. Full variable domain (missing parts from reference TRBV28 and TRBJ2-7): DVKVTQSSRYLVKRTGEKVFLECVQDMDHENMFWYRQDPGLGLRLIYFSYDVKMKEKGDIPEGYSVSREKKERFSLILESASTNQTSMYLCASTSWAYEQYFGPGTRLTVT.

This clonotype showed up many times. Because this beta chain is a stray read in a library intended to capture alpha chains, its abundance should not be given much weight. The chain is built from TRBV19 and TRBJ2-3; 9 positions match TRBD2. The germline V gene has CDR1 LNHDA and CDR2 SQIVND (reference sequence). This CDR3 has 17 amino acids. Losses at the gene ends were 5 bases for V and 3 bases for J; bases not matched to a gene: 12. The CDR3 spells CASSPSDAGGQTDTQYF. For the CDR3, the DNA is TGTGCCAGTAGTCCATCAGACGCGGGGGGGCAAACAGATACGCAGTATTTT.

This clonotype has ten or more counts. As an off-target read in a library built for alpha chains, this beta chain has a frequency of little significance. The chain joins TRBV2 to TRBJ1-5; the D gene is possibly TRBD1 (5 bases). Per germline, CDR1 SNHLY and CDR2 FYNNEI. This CDR3 contains 17 residues. Trimming took off 2 bases at V and 0 bases at J, with 14 bases between the two ends. The CDR3 sequence: CASSEIDSFYSNQPQHF. The CDR3, as DNA: TGTGCCAGCAGTGAAATCGACAGTTTTTATAGCAATCAGCCCCAGCATTTT.

This clonotype was seen at least ten times. Within a library made for alpha chains, this beta chain is off target, and its count is uninformative. The chain recombines TRBV30 with TRBJ2-5, with D tentatively TRBD1 or TRBD2 (5 bases each). Per germline, CDR1 GTSNPN and CDR2 SVGIG (reference sequence). The CDR3 extends over 12 amino acids. The V and J ends lost 2 bases and 5 bases respectively, with 9 bases between them. DNA for the CDR3: TGTGCCTGGAGTAGAGAGGGGGAGACCCAGTACTTC. Protein sequence: CAWSREGETQYF.

This clonotype is labeled medium-sized. Found in a library prepared for alpha chains, this beta chain is an off-target read, and its abundance has little meaning. J is TRBJ2-3 and V is TRBV27, with 10 nucleotides matching TRBD2. CDR1 and CDR2 from the germline V gene are MNHEY and SMNVEV (reference sequence). Trimming at V came to 2 bases and at J to 2 bases, leaving 7 bases not matched to a gene. The CDR3 spans 17 residues. The CDR3 loop reads CASSLLPSGRDTDTQYF. The CDR3 DNA reads as TGTGCCAGCAGTTTACTACCTAGCGGGAGAGACACAGATACGCAGTATTTT.

Relative to its sample, this clonotype is medium-sized (0.01 to 0.1%). For a library built for alpha chains, this beta chain is a stray read; little rests on its size. V and J are TRBV9 and TRBJ2-1; TRBD1 aligns across 7 bases. The ends lost 4 bases at V and 8 bases at J; junction bases unmatched: 6. The CDR3 totals 13 residues. Germline loops: CDR1 SGDLS, CDR2 YYNGEE. The CDR3 region is CASSPNTGDEQFF. CDR3 sequence (DNA): TGTGCCAGCAGCCCTAACACAGGGGATGAGCAGTTCTTC. The full variable domain, rest sourced from reference TRBV9 and TRBJ2-1, is DSGVTQTPKHLITATGQRVTLRCSPRSGDLSVYWYQQSLDQGLQFLIQYYNGEERAKGNILERFSAQQFPDLHSELNLSSLELGDSALYFCASSPNTGDEQFFGPGTRLTVL.

This clonotype was picked up many times. This beta chain was picked up by a library intended for alpha chains and is off target, so its count carries little meaning. V is TRBV7-3 and J is TRBJ2-3; D assignment may be TRBD1 or TRBD2 (6 bases each). This CDR3 comprises 16 residues. Germline loops: CDR1 SGHTA, CDR2 FQGTGA. Trimming took 4 bases from V and 1 from J, leaving 15 bases between them. The CDR3 loop reads CASSSLRGEGTDTQYF. CDR3 sequence (DNA): TGTGCCAGCAGCTCACTAAGGGGGGAGGGCACAGATACGCAGTATTTT. Supplemented by reference TRBV7-3 and TRBJ2-3, the full variable domain reads GAGVSQTPSNKVTEKGKYVELRCDPISGHTALYWYRQSLGQGPEFLIYFQGTGAADDSGLPNDRFFAVRPEGSVSTLKIQRTERGDSAVYLCASSSLRGEGTDTQYFGPGTRLTVL.

This clonotype was seen a few times. Found in a library prepared for alpha chains, this beta chain is an off-target read, and its abundance has little meaning. The chain couples TRBV3-1 to TRBJ2-1, with a possible D match to TRBD1 (6 bases). V lost 0 bases and J lost 4, with 13 bases in between. The CDR3 loop spans 16 amino acids. The germline V gene has CDR1 LGHDT and CDR2 YNNKEL (reference sequence). CDR3 coding DNA: TGTGCCAGCAGCCAAGAGGGGGCGGCGCGTTACAATGAGCAGTTCTTC. As protein: CASSQEGAARYNEQFF.

This clonotype has more than one count but fewer than ten. This beta chain slipped into a library made for alpha chains as a stray read, so its size is not meaningful. CDR3 region: CASSQMGGKEQFF. The CDR3 DNA is TGTGCCAGCAGCCAAATGGGGGGTAAGGAGCAGTTCTTC. The J gene is TRBJ2-1, the V gene TRBV3-1, with D perhaps TRBD2 (6 bases). This CDR3 comprises 13 residues. Germline V lookup: CDR1 LGHDT, CDR2 YNNKEL (reference sequence). Trimming shortened V by 2 bases and J by 10 bases, and 12 bases separated the two germline ends.

This clonotype is medium-sized within its sample. The library was built for alpha chains, so this beta chain is an off-target read and its size means little. The rearrangement links TRBV6-6 to TRBJ2-5, with D perhaps TRBD1 or TRBD2 (5 bases each). CDR3 length equals 17 residues. The germline V and J ends were trimmed by 2 bases and 5 bases, with 21 bases remaining between them. The germline V gene has CDR1 MNHNY and CDR2 SVGAGI (reference sequence). The CDR3 nucleotides read TGTGCCAGCAGTTACCCACCCCTAGGTGGGGGTTGGGAGACCCAGTACTTC. It yields the protein CASSYPPLGGGWETQYF.

Ten or more counts support this clonotype. Within a library made for alpha chains, this beta chain is off target, and its count is uninformative. This sequence joins TRBV27 and TRBJ2-2; 8 nucleotides line up with TRBD1. This CDR3 has 16 amino acids. V shed 1 base and J 3 bases; nucleotides not matched to a gene: 4. CDR1 and CDR2 (germline): MNHEY, SMNVEV (reference sequence). The CDR3 here is CASSLYQGADTGELFF. The CDR3, as DNA: TGTGCCAGCAGTTTATATCAGGGGGCGGACACCGGGGAGCTGTTTTTT.

This clonotype is judged medium-sized. The size of this beta chain means little, since it is a stray read in a library made for alpha chains. This chain uses TRBV18 with TRBJ2-5; the match to TRBD1 covers 7 bases. The V segment lost 5 bases and the J segment 5 bases; nucleotides outside the gene matches: 5. The germline V gene encodes CDR1 KGHSH and CDR2 LQKENI. This CDR3 has 13 amino acids. CDR3 protein: CASSGTVWETQYF. The DNA of the CDR3 is TGTGCCAGCTCAGGGACAGTCTGGGAGACCCAGTACTTC.

By sample fraction, this clonotype is medium-sized. In a library made to pick up alpha chains, this beta chain is a stray read with a size that means little. The gene calls are TRBV3-1 and TRBJ2-5; D gene uncertain. The CDR3 has 14 amino acids. CDR1 is LGHDT, CDR2 YNNKEL, per germline (reference sequence). The V and J ends lost 1 base and 2 bases respectively, with 8 bases between them. DNA for the CDR3: TGTGCCAGCAGCCAAGTAGGATCACAAGAGACCCAGTACTTC. It specifies CASSQVGSQETQYF.